The 10 T cell receptor beta chains below were found in one sample sequenced in a study of beta chain features in type 1 diabetes. Sequencing targeted expressed TCRB transcripts, as all isolated RNA had been reverse transcribed. Generated by immunoSEQ multiplex PCR, the TCRdb table keeps only in-frame clones and is missing some. The table includes 300,000 to 350,000 clones, about a tenth detected once. These receptors are not linked to any known antigen. Regarding the study as a whole: Patients with Type 1 diabetes showed moderately but significantly shorter TCRB CDR3s in all four CD4+ subsets.

Sequenced material: central memory CD4+ T cells from blood. The receptor source for this set is a man aged 30 to 39 with type 1 diabetes.

The chain has TRBV7-2 and TRBJ2-2; no definite D call. Trimming removed 2 bases from V and 3 bases from J, with 7 bases in between. Per germline, CDR1 SGHTA and CDR2 FQGNSA. This CDR3 spans 14 amino acids. CDR3: CASSLRRDTGELFF. CDR3 DNA sequence: TGTGCCAGCAGCTTAAGGCGTGACACCGGGGAGCTGTTTTTT.

This clone came up a few times. The chain couples TRBV18 to TRBJ2-5; no clear D. The CDR3 is 13 amino acids. V lost 3 bases and J 4 bases, leaving 9 bases between the germline ends. Germline lookup yields CDR1 KGHSH and CDR2 LQKENI. DNA of the CDR3: TGTGCCAGCTCACCCTTGGAAGGAGAGACCCAGTACTTC. This gives the protein CASSPLEGETQYF. The full variable domain, completed using reference TRBV18 and TRBJ2-5, is NAGVMQNPRHLVRRRGQEARLRCSPMKGHSHVYWYRQLPEEGLKFMVYLQKENIIDESGMPKERFSAEFPKEGPSILRIQQVVRGDSAAYFCASSPLEGETQYFGPGTRLLVL.

The J gene is TRBJ1-1, the V gene TRBV5-1; TRBD1 agrees at 7 bases. With V trimmed by 4 bases and J by 0 bases, 6 bases remained unmatched. Germline assignment: CDR1 SGHRS and CDR2 YFSETQ. The CDR3 is 15 residues long. The CDR3 sequence is CASSIDRDLNTEAFF. CDR3 bases: TGCGCCAGCAGCATAGACAGGGACCTGAACACTGAAGCTTTCTTT.

Regarding this clone: A read error may produce the germline difference seen at one junction end. The chain is built from TRBV7-2 and TRBJ2-5, with 11 bases aligning to TRBD2. The V gene's germline CDR1 is SGHTA and CDR2 FQGNSA. This CDR3 is built from 14 residues. The CDR3 sequence is CASTLAGGLETQYF. CDR3 DNA: TGTGCCAGCACCTTAGCGGGGGGGCTAGAGACCCAGTACTTC.

This chain connects TRBV2 to TRBJ2-5; the D call may be TRBD1 or TRBD2 (7 bases each). Germline lookup yields CDR1 SNHLY and CDR2 FYNNEI. CDR3 size: 14 residues. Trimming took off 6 bases at V and 3 bases at J, with 14 bases between the two ends. In nucleotides, the CDR3 is TGTGCCAGCAGGGCAGGGGGGACTAAAGAGACCCAGTACTTC. This translates into CASRAGGTKETQYF. The variable domain in full, with the rest retrieved from reference TRBV2 and TRBJ2-5, is EPEVTQTPSHQVTQMGQEVILRCVPISNHLYFYWYRQILGQKVEFLVSFYNNEISEKSEIFDDQFSVERPDGSNFTLKIRSTKLEDSAMYFCASRAGGTKETQYFGPGTRLLVL.

This clone showed up just a few times. The chain has TRBV10-3 and TRBJ2-7; D unresolved. The CDR3 runs to 14 residues. Trimming removed 2 bases at V and 0 bases at J, with 8 bases between. Germline V gene sequence: CDR1 ENHRY, CDR2 SYGVKD. CDR3 sequence reads: CAISEQGGSYEQYF. CDR3 sequence (DNA): TGTGCCATCAGTGAGCAAGGCGGCTCCTACGAGCAGTACTTC.

The table lists this clone with a few counts. This chain uses TRBV14 with TRBJ2-7; a weak D match, TRBD2 (7 bases). The CDR3 length is 15 residues. V lost 4 bases, J lost 4 bases, and 17 bases lay in between. Germline V gene data show CDR1 as SGHDN and CDR2 as FVKESK. DNA of the CDR3: TGTGCCAGCAGCCGGCAGGACAAGGGGGGGTACGAGCAGTACTTC. This encodes CASSRQDKGGYEQYF.

V is TRBV18 and J is TRBJ1-1, with D unclear. Germline CDR1 reads KGHSH; CDR2 reads LQKENI. The CDR3 runs 15 residues. V lost 2 bases to trimming and J lost 1 base, with 11 bases between them. The CDR3: CASSPREGSNTEAFF. The CDR3 bases are TGTGCCAGCTCACCAAGGGAAGGGTCGAACACTGAAGCTTTCTTT.

This clone was picked up a small number of times. The genes are TRBV7-9 and TRBJ2-1; D gene unclear. This CDR3 spans 15 amino acids. Germline V lookup: CDR1 SEHNR, CDR2 FQNEAQ (reference sequence). V lost 5 bases to trimming and J lost 0 bases, with 11 bases between them. CDR3 loop: CASSLSMSSYNEQFF. CDR3 bases: TGTGCCAGCAGCCTATCAATGAGCTCCTACAATGAGCAGTTCTTC.

This rearrangement joins TRBV7-9 to TRBJ2-7; 10 positions match TRBD1. The CDR3 has 13 amino acids. Looked up from germline, CDR1 is SEHNR and CDR2 is FQNEAQ (reference sequence). The V gene end was trimmed by 2 bases and the J gene end by 6 bases; junction bases not matched to a gene: 1. CDR3: CASSLRDRGEQYF. CDR3 DNA: TGTGCCAGCAGCTTAAGGGACAGGGGCGAGCAGTACTTC.